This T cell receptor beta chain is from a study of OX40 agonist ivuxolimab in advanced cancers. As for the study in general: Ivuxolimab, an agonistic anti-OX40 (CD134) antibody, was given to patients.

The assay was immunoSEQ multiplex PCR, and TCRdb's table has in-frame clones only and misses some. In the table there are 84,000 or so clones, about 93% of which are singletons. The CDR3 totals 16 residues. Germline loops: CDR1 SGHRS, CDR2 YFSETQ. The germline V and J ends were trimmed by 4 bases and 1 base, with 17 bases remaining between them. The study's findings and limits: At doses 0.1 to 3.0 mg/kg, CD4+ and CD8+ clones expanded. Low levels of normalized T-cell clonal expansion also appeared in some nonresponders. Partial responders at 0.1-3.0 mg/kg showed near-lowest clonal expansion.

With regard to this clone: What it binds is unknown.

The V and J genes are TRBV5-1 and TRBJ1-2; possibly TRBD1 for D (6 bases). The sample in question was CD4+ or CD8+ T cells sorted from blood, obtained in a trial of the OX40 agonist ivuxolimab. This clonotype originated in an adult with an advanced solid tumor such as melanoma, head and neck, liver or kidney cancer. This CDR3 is CASSLQGQSNNYGYTF. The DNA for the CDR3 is TGCGCCAGCAGCCTACAAGGACAGTCTAATAACTATGGCTACACCTTC.